This is a list of T cell receptor beta chains from one sample in a study of blood T cell repertoires in COVID-19. This table comes from immunoSEQ multiplex PCR, and its TCRdb copy is limited to in-frame clones, with some not included. This table holds 60,000 to 70,000 clones, roughly 85% found once. The specimen was peripheral blood. The origin of the receptors is a man aged 50-59 years with acute or convalescent COVID-19. Each CDR3 is given without its conserved first and last residue. Fields, in order: V gene, D gene, CDR3 protein. A D gene is named only where the DNA matches it firmly.

V: TRBV3-1/TRBV3-2
D: NA
CDR3: ASSRGGRGGVGTEAF

V: TRBV9
D: NA
CDR3: ASSVDSLSYNEQF

V: TRBV6-1
D: TRBD1
CDR3: ASSDGRGPTYEQY

V: TRBV7-2
D: TRBD1
CDR3: ASSYWTGGLAYEQY

V: TRBV6-5
D: TRBD1
CDR3: ASRTELGQGIGAF

V: TRBV10-1
D: TRBD2
CDR3: ASSAGLDTSTDTQY

V: TRBV19
D: TRBD1
CDR3: ASSMDRGLHTDTQY

V: TRBV9
D: NA
CDR3: ASTLAQNMNTEAF

V: TRBV7-8
D: NA
CDR3: ASSLVGVPDTQY

V: TRBV2
D: TRBD1
CDR3: ASSPGAGGPTMPPLH

V: TRBV7-3
D: NA
CDR3: ARQPVARGNTGELF

V: TRBV7-8
D: NA
CDR3: ASSLVANDEAF

V: TRBV6-2/TRBV6-3
D: TRBD2
CDR3: ASSYAGLAGGIYEQY

V: TRBV7-8
D: NA
CDR3: ASSLRPRSDTQY

V: TRBV6-1
D: NA
CDR3: ASSEGGDQKTQY

V: TRBV19
D: NA
CDR3: ASSMSQVAINQPQH

V: TRBV6-5
D: NA
CDR3: ASTVTSYGYT

V: TRBV5-1
D: NA
CDR3: ASSPEGQTNSPLH

V: TRBV5-4
D: TRBD2
CDR3: ASSIGLAGGTDTQY

V: TRBV11-3
D: TRBD1
CDR3: ASRFVGGRDRSPLH

V: TRBV6-1
D: TRBD1
CDR3: ASSERQGFGNTIY

V: TRBV2
D: NA
CDR3: ASNGQSRDQPQH

V: TRBV2
D: TRBD2
CDR3: ASRGTRGMETQY

V: TRBV27
D: NA
CDR3: GTSLGANSPLH

V: TRBV25-1
D: TRBD1
CDR3: AWRTGSSYEQY

V: TRBV5-8
D: TRBD2
CDR3: ASSLGSGGTGELF

V: TRBV2
D: NA
CDR3: ASSDQAGEKLF

V: TRBV6-4
D: TRBD1
CDR3: ASRAPTGDHGAIYGYT

V: TRBV4-1
D: NA
CDR3: ASSQVQEHGSPLH

V: TRBV9
D: NA
CDR3: ASSVVGGDTDTQY

V: TRBV18
D: TRBD1
CDR3: ASSPDRDGQPQH

V: TRBV27
D: NA
CDR3: ASSLSGTLSPLH

V: TRBV4-2
D: TRBD1
CDR3: ASSQEYDRGRLRGEKLF

V: TRBV19
D: TRBD1
CDR3: ASSAGGQGATRPYNEQF